These T cell receptor beta chains were read from a single sample in a study of blood T cells in healthy people across ages. TCRdb re-called the 5' RACE reads through MiXCR, storing one row per CDR3 protein. The table has 1.5 million to 2 million distinct CDR3 sequences, roughly 27% seen once. Sequencing used blood. Receptors were obtained from a woman aged 25-40 years in good health. The CDR3 runs from the conserved cysteine through the conserved F or W. Fields, in order: clone size, D gene, V gene, CDR3 length, J gene, CDR3 DNA, CDR3 protein. D genes are given only for firm matches. Expanded clones get a size class; other rows say once, few or many, or leave the size out.

size: .; D: TRBD2; V: TRBV4-3; length: 16; J: TRBJ2-4; DNA: TGCGCCAGCAGCCATTCTACTAGCGGAGCTAAAAACATTCAGTACTTC; CDR3: CASSHSTSGAKNIQYF
size: .; D: .; V: TRBV3-1; length: 15; J: TRBJ1-2; DNA: TGTGCCAGCAGCCTACAGACAGGAGCTAACTATGGCTACACCTTC; CDR3: CASSLQTGANYGYTF
size: many; D: TRBD1; V: TRBV7-9; length: 13; J: TRBJ2-7; DNA: TGTGCCATTTCCCGGGACAGGGTCGACGAGCAGTACTTC; CDR3: CAISRDRVDEQYF
size: .; D: TRBD2; V: TRBV7-2; length: 14; J: TRBJ2-5; DNA: TGTGCCAGCAGCCGGGGACTAGCTTCGGAGACCCAGTACTTC; CDR3: CASSRGLASETQYF
size: .; D: TRBD2; V: TRBV18; length: 16; J: TRBJ2-5; DNA: TGTGCCAGCTCACCACGGGAGCGGGGGATCCAAGAGACCCAGTACTTC; CDR3: CASSPRERGIQETQYF
size: few; D: TRBD1; V: TRBV20-1; length: 16; J: TRBJ1-5; DNA: TGCAGTGCTGGGACAGGGGGGGTCCGAAGCAATCAGCCCCAGCATTTT; CDR3: CSAGTGGVRSNQPQHF
size: .; D: .; V: TRBV5-5; length: 14; J: TRBJ1-5; DNA: TGTGCCAGCAGTACCGGGACCCATAATCAGCCCCAGCATTTT; CDR3: CASSTGTHNQPQHF
size: few; D: TRBD2; V: TRBV3-1; length: 15; J: TRBJ2-1; DNA: TGTGCCAGCAGCCGGGCCAGCGGGGGGGCCTATGAGCAGTTCTTC; CDR3: CASSRASGGAYEQFF
size: .; D: .; V: TRBV2; length: 13; J: TRBJ2-3; DNA: TGTGCCAGCACTCCGGGGAACACAGATACGCAGTATTTT; CDR3: CASTPGNTDTQYF
size: many; D: TRBD1; V: TRBV4-3; length: 15; J: TRBJ2-7; DNA: TGCGCCAGCAGCCAATCCCGGACAGGTGGCTACGAGCAGTACTTC; CDR3: CASSQSRTGGYEQYF
size: few; D: .; V: TRBV20-1; length: 14; J: TRBJ1-4; DNA: TGCAGTGCTAGAGAAGGCGGGGCTAATGAAAAACTGTTTTTT; CDR3: CSAREGGANEKLFF
size: .; D: .; V: TRBV24-1; length: 13; J: TRBJ2-3; DNA: TGTGCCACCAGTACGCAAAACACAGATACGCAGTATTTT; CDR3: CATSTQNTDTQYF
size: many; D: .; V: TRBV29-1; length: 13; J: TRBJ1-2; DNA: TGCAGCGTTTGGGTTGATCCGGGTGAGGGCTACACCTTC; CDR3: CSVWVDPGEGYTF
size: .; D: TRBD1; V: TRBV7-2; length: 14; J: TRBJ2-5; DNA: TGTGCCAGCAGCGATCGGACAGGGCGGAAGACCCAGTACTTC; CDR3: CASSDRTGRKTQYF
size: .; D: .; V: TRBV29-1; length: 11; J: TRBJ1-2; DNA: TGCAGCGTTTTGGGCGAAGGTGGCTACACCTTC; CDR3: CSVLGEGGYTF
size: .; D: TRBD1; V: TRBV7-2; length: 15; J: TRBJ2-7; DNA: TGTGCCAGCAGCTTACTACAGGGGGAGTCCTACGAGCAGTACTTC; CDR3: CASSLLQGESYEQYF
size: .; D: .; V: TRBV7-2; length: 14; J: TRBJ1-2; DNA: TGTGCCAGCAGCTTAGCGCAGGCCCTCTATGGCTACACCTTC; CDR3: CASSLAQALYGYTF
size: few; D: .; V: TRBV7-9; length: 13; J: TRBJ1-2; DNA: TGTGCCAGCAGCTTAGAGGTGGGGTCGGGCTACACCTTC; CDR3: CASSLEVGSGYTF
size: .; D: .; V: TRBV7-2; length: 11; J: TRBJ2-2; DNA: TGTGCCAGCAGCTTAAAGCAAGAGCTGTTTTTT; CDR3: CASSLKQELFF
size: few; D: TRBD2; V: TRBV20-1; length: 13; J: TRBJ2-1; DNA: TGCAGTGCGGGAAGCGGGGGGGCGGTTGAGCAGTTCTTC; CDR3: CSAGSGGAVEQFF
size: .; D: .; V: TRBV5-1; length: 16; J: TRBJ1-2; DNA: TGCGCCAGCAGCTTGGCCCCAGGGACATATGAGGGTGGCTACACCTTC; CDR3: CASSLAPGTYEGGYTF
size: .; D: TRBD1; V: TRBV12-3/TRBV12-4; length: 15; J: TRBJ1-5; DNA: TGTGCCAGCAGATTGACAGGGGCCAGCAATCAGCCCCAGCATTTT; CDR3: CASRLTGASNQPQHF
size: many; D: TRBD1; V: TRBV29-1; length: 14; J: TRBJ2-7; DNA: TGCAGCGTGAGTGGGACAGGGAGGACCTACGAGCAGTACTTC; CDR3: CSVSGTGRTYEQYF
size: few; D: .; V: TRBV12-3/TRBV12-4; length: 14; J: TRBJ2-1; DNA: TGTGCCAGCAGTTTAAGGGGGATGGGAAATGAGCAGTTCTTC; CDR3: CASSLRGMGNEQFF
size: .; D: TRBD2; V: TRBV9; length: 14; J: TRBJ2-7; DNA: TGTGCCAGCAGCCCGGGGGCGGGGGGCTACGAGCAGTACTTC; CDR3: CASSPGAGGYEQYF
size: few; D: .; V: TRBV20-1; length: 14; J: TRBJ2-7; DNA: TGCAGTGCTAGTAGACTGAGCTCCTACAATGAGCAGTACTTC; CDR3: CSASRLSSYNEQYF
size: .; D: TRBD1; V: TRBV3-1; length: 15; J: TRBJ1-6; DNA: TGTGCCAGCAGCCAAACGACAGGGGGCGGTTCACCCCTCCACTTT; CDR3: CASSQTTGGGSPLHF
size: many; D: TRBD2; V: TRBV6-5; length: 15; J: TRBJ2-1; DNA: TGTGCCAGCAGCGTAACTAGCGGACCCCCTAGGGAGCAGTTCTTC; CDR3: CASSVTSGPPREQFF
size: many; D: TRBD1; V: TRBV12-3/TRBV12-4; length: 14; J: TRBJ1-1; DNA: TGTGCCAGCAGTCTTCAGGGACAGGGGACTGAAGCTTTCTTT; CDR3: CASSLQGQGTEAFF
size: many; D: .; V: TRBV18; length: 12; J: TRBJ2-1; DNA: TGTGCCAGCTCACCGACAGGTCATGAGCAGTTCTTC; CDR3: CASSPTGHEQFF
size: .; D: .; V: TRBV18; length: 14; J: TRBJ2-2; DNA: TGTGCCAGCTCACCAAGATCGAACACCGGGGAGCTGTTTTTT; CDR3: CASSPRSNTGELFF
size: .; D: .; V: TRBV24-1; length: 12; J: TRBJ1-2; DNA: TGTGCCACCAGTGGAGTGAACTATGGCTACACCTTC; CDR3: CATSGVNYGYTF
size: .; D: TRBD1; V: TRBV6-5; length: 14; J: TRBJ1-4; DNA: TGTGCCAGCAGGACTCAGGGGGTTAATGAAAAACTGTTTTTT; CDR3: CASRTQGVNEKLFF
size: many; D: TRBD1; V: TRBV29-1; length: 14; J: TRBJ2-7; DNA: TGCAGCGTTGAAATCGGGACAGGGACCCACGAGCAGTACTTC; CDR3: CSVEIGTGTHEQYF
size: .; D: .; V: TRBV12-3/TRBV12-4; length: 15; J: TRBJ2-1; DNA: TGTGCCAGCAGTTTGGGCGCGACGTTTCTCGATGAGCAGTTCTTC; CDR3: CASSLGATFLDEQFF
size: many; D: TRBD1; V: TRBV4-1; length: 14; J: TRBJ2-7; DNA: TGCGCCAGCAGCCCTGAGACAGGGGACTACGAGCAGTACTTC; CDR3: CASSPETGDYEQYF
size: .; D: .; V: TRBV12-3/TRBV12-4; length: 13; J: TRBJ1-1; DNA: TGTGCCAGCAGCCGACCTATGTGGACTGAAGCTTTCTTT; CDR3: CASSRPMWTEAFF
size: many; D: TRBD2; V: TRBV3-1; length: 14; J: TRBJ2-1; DNA: TGTGCCAGCAGCAGCGGGACTAGCGGTGATGAGCAGTTCTTC; CDR3: CASSSGTSGDEQFF
size: .; D: .; V: TRBV19; length: 13; J: TRBJ2-1; DNA: TGTGCCAGTAGTCACTCGCAAGGGGATGAGCAGTTCTTC; CDR3: CASSHSQGDEQFF
size: .; D: .; V: TRBV5-1; length: 15; J: TRBJ2-1; DNA: TGCGCCAGCAGTCCTACACGAGGGGCCCACAATGAGCAGTTCTTC; CDR3: CASSPTRGAHNEQFF
size: .; D: TRBD2; V: TRBV29-1; length: 14; J: TRBJ2-2; DNA: TGCAGCGTTCGTAGCGGGATGAACACCGGGGAGCTGTTTTTT; CDR3: CSVRSGMNTGELFF
size: .; D: TRBD1; V: TRBV20-1; length: 13; J: TRBJ1-1; DNA: TGCAGTGCTAGGGGACAGCCGAAGTTTGAAGCTTTCTTT; CDR3: CSARGQPKFEAFF
size: many; D: TRBD1; V: TRBV6-5; length: 13; J: TRBJ1-2; DNA: TGTGCCAGCAGGCCGGACAGGCGCTATGGCTACACCTTC; CDR3: CASRPDRRYGYTF
size: few; D: TRBD1; V: TRBV7-9; length: 14; J: TRBJ2-5; DNA: TGTGCCAGCAGCCGGGACAGGGGCACCGAGACCCAGTACTTC; CDR3: CASSRDRGTETQYF
size: .; D: .; V: TRBV9; length: 15; J: TRBJ2-7; DNA: TGTGCCAGCAGCGTAGTCGGGACCTCCTACAATGAGCAGTACTTC; CDR3: CASSVVGTSYNEQYF